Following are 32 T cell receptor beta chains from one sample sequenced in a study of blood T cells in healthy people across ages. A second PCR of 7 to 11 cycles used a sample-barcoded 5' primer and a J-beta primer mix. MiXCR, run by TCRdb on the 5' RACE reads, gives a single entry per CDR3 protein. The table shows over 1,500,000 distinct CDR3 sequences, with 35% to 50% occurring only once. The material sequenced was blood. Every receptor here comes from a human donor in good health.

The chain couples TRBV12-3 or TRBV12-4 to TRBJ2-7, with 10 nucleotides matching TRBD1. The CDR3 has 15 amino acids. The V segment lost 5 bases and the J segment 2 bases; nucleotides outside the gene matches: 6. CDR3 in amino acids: CASSPGTGVTYEQYF. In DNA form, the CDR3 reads TGTGCCAGCAGTCCCGGGACAGGGGTCACCTACGAGCAGTACTTC.

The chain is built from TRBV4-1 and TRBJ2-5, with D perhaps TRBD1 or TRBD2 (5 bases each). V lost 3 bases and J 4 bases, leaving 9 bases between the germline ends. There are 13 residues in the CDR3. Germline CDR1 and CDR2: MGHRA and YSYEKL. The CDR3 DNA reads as TGCGCCAGCAGCCAGTGGGGGAGAGAGACCCAGTACTTC. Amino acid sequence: CASSQWGRETQYF.

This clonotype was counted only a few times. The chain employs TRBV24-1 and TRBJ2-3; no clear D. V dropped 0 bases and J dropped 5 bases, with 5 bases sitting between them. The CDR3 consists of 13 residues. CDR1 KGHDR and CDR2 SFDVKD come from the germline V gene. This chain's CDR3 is CATSDLIGDTQYF. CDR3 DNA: TGTGCCACCAGTGATTTGATCGGAGATACGCAGTATTTT.

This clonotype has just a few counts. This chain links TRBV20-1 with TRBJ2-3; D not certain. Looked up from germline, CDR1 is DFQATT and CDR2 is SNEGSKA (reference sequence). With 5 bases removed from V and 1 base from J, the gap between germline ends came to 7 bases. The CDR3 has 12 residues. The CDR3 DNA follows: TGCAGTGCTGCGGTAGGCACAGATACGCAGTATTTT. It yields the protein CSAAVGTDTQYF.

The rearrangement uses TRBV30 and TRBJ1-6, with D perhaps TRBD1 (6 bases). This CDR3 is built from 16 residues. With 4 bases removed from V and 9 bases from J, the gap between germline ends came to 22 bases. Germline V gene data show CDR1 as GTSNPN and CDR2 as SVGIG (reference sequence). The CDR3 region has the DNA TGTGCCTGGACTCAACAGGGCGGTTTCGGGAGTTCACCCCTCCACTTT. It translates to CAWTQQGGFGSSPLHF. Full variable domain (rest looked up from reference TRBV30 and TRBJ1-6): SQTIHQWPATLVQPVGSPLSLECTVEGTSNPNLYWYRQAAGRGLQLLFYSVGIGQISSEVPQNLSASRPQDRQFILSSKKLLLSDSGFYLCAWTQQGGFGSSPLHFGNGTRLTVT.

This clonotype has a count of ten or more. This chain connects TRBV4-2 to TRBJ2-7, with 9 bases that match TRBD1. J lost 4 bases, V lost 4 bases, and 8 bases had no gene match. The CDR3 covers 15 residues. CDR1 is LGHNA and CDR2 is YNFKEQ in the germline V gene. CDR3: CASSPEGQGSYEQYF. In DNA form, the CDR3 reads TGTGCCAGCAGCCCCGAGGGACAGGGATCTTACGAGCAGTACTTC.

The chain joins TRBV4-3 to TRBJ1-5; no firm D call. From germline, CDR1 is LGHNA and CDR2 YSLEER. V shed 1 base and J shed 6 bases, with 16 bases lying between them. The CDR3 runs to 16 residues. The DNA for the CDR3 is TGCGCCAGCAGCCAAGGACTAGTCGAAGGGTCTCAGCCCCAGCATTTT. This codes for CASSQGLVEGSQPQHF.

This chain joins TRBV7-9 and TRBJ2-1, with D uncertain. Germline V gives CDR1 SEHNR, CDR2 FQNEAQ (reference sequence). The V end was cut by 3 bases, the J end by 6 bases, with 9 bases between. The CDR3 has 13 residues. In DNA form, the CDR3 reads TGTGCCAGCAGCTTGGAAGTTGTCAATGAGCAGTTCTTC. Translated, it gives CASSLEVVNEQFF.

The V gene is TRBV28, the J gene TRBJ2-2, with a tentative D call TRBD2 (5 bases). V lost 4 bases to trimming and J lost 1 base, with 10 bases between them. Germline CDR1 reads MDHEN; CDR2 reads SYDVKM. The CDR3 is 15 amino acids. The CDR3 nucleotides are TGTGCCAGCAGTTCCGGGGAGAGGAACACCGGGGAGCTGTTTTTT. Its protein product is CASSSGERNTGELFF.

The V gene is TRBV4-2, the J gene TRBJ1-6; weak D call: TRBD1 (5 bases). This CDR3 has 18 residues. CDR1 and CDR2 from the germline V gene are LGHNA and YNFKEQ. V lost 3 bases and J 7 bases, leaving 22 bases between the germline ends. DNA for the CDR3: TGTGCCAGCAGCCAGGCTACCGGGACCGAGGGGTACAATTCACCCCTCCACTTT. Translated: CASSQATGTEGYNSPLHF.

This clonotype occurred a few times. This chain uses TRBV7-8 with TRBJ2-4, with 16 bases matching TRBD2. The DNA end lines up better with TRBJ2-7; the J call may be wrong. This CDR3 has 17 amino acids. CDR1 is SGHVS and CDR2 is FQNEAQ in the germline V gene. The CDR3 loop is CASSWGTSGGAAYEQYF. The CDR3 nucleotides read TGTGCCAGCAGCTGGGGGACTAGCGGGGGGGCCGCCTACGAGCAGTACTTC.

The CDR3, as DNA: TGTGCCAGCAGATTTAGCGGGGGGCTTGCCTACAATGAGCAGTTCTTC. Translated: CASRFSGGLAYNEQFF. The V and J genes are TRBV2 and TRBJ2-1; TRBD2 matches 10 bases. This CDR3 contains 16 residues. In germline, CDR1 is SNHLY, CDR2 FYNNEI. The junction had 7 bases not matched to a gene; V was cut back by 6 bases and J by 2 bases.

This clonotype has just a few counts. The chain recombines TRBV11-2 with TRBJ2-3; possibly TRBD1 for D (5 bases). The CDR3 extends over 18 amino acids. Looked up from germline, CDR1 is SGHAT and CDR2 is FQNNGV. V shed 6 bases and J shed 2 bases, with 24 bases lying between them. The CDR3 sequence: CASRPLTGIKSITDTQYF. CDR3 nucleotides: TGTGCCAGCAGGCCCCTTACAGGAATCAAGAGTATCACAGATACGCAGTATTTT.

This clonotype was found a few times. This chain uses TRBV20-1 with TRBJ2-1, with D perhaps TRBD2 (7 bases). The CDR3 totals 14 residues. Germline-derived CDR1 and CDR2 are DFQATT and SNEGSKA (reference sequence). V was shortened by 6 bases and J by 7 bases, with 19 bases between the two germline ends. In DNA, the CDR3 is TGCAGTGCCCGTGGGGGGGCCCTACGGAATGAGCAGTTCTTC. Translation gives CSARGGALRNEQFF.

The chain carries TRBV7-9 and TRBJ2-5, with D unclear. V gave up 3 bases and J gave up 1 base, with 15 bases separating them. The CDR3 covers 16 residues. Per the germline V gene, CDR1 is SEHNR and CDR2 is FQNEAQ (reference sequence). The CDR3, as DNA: TGTGCCAGCAGCTTTGGGGTTTCAAATTTCCAAGAGACCCAGTACTTC. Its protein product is CASSFGVSNFQETQYF.

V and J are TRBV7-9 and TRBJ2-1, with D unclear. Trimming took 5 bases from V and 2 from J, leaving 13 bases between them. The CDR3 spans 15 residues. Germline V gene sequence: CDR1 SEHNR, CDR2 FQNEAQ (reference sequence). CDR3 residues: CASSPPSSAYNEQFF. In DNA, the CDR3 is TGTGCCAGCAGCCCCCCGAGTTCCGCCTACAATGAGCAGTTCTTC.

CDR3 nucleotides: TGTGCCAGCAACAAGGATACTGAAGCTTTCTTT. This encodes CASNKDTEAFF. The V and J genes are TRBV12-3 or TRBV12-4 and TRBJ1-1, with unresolved D. Trimming removed 7 bases at V and 5 bases at J, with 8 bases between. The length of the CDR3 is 11 residues.

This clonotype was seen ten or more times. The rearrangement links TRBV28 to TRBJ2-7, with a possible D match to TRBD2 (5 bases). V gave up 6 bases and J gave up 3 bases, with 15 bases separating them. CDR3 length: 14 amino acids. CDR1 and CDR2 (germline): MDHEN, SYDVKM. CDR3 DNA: TGTGCCAGCAGACAACCCGGCGGACTCTACGAGCAGTACTTC. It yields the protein CASRQPGGLYEQYF. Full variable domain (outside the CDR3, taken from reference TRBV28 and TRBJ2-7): DVKVTQSSRYLVKRTGEKVFLECVQDMDHENMFWYRQDPGLGLRLIYFSYDVKMKEKGDIPEGYSVSREKKERFSLILESASTNQTSMYLCASRQPGGLYEQYFGPGTRLTVT.

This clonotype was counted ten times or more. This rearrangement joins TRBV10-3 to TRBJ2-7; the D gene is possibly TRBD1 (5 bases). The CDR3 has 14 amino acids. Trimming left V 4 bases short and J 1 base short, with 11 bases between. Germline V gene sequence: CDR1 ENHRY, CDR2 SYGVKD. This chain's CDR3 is CAISVARESYEQYF. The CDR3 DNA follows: TGTGCCATCAGTGTGGCCAGGGAATCCTACGAGCAGTACTTC.

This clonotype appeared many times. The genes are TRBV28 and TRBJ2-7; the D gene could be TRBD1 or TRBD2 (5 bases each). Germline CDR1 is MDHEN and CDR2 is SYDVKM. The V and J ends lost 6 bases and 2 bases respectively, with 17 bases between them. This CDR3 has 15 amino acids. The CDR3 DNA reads TGTGCCAGCAGCCGAACAGGCACGGGAACCTACGAGCAGTACTTC. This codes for CASSRTGTGTYEQYF. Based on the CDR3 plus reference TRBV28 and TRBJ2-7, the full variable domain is DVKVTQSSRYLVKRTGEKVFLECVQDMDHENMFWYRQDPGLGLRLIYFSYDVKMKEKGDIPEGYSVSREKKERFSLILESASTNQTSMYLCASSRTGTGTYEQYFGPGTRLTVT.

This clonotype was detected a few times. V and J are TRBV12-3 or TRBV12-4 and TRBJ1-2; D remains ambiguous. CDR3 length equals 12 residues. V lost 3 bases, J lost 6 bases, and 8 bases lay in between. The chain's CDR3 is CASSFLENGYTF. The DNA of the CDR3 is TGTGCCAGCAGTTTTCTGGAAAATGGCTACACCTTC.

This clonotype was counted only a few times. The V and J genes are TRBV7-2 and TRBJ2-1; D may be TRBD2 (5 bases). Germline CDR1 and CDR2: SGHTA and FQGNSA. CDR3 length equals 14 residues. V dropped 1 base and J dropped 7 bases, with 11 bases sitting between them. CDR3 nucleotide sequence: TGTGCCAGCAGCTTAGAGCTAGTAGCGAATGAGCAGTTCTTC. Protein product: CASSLELVANEQFF.

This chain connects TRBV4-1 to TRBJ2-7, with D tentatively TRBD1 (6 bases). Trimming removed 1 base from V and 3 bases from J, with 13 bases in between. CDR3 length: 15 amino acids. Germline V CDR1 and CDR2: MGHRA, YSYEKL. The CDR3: CASSQVPGEIYEQYF. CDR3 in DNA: TGCGCCAGCAGCCAAGTACCAGGGGAAATCTACGAGCAGTACTTC.

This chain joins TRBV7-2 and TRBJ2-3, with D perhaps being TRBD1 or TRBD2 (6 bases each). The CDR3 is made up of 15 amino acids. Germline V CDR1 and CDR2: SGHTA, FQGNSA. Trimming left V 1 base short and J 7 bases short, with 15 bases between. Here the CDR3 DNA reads TGTGCCAGCAGCTTAGGGGGGGCGGTTGGGAATACGCAGTATTTT. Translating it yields CASSLGGAVGNTQYF.

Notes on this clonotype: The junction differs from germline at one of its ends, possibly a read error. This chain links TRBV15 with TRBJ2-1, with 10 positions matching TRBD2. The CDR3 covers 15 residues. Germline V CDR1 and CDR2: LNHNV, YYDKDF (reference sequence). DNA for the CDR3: TGTGCCACCGGCAGAGTACTAGCGGGGCGGAATGAGCAGTTCTTC. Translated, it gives CATGRVLAGRNEQFF. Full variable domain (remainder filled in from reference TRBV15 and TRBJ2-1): DAMVIQNPRYQVTQFGKPVTLSCSQTLNHNVMYWYQQKSSQAPKLLFHYYDKDFNNEADTPDNFQSRRPNTSFCFLDIRSPGLGDTAMYLCATGRVLAGRNEQFFGPGTRLTVL.

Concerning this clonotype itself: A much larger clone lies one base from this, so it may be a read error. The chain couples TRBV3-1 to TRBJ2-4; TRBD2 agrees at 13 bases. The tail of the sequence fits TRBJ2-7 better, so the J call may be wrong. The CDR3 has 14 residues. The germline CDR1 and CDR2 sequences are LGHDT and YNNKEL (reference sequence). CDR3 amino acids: CVSSGLAGAYEQYF. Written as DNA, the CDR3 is TGTGTCAGCAGTGGACTAGCGGGGGCCTACGAGCAGTACTTC.

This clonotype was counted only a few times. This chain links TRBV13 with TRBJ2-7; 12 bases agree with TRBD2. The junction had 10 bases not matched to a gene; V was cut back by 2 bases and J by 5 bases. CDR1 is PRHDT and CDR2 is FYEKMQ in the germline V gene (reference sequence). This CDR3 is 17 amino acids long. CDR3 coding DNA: TGTGCCAGCAGCTTAACCCCCACTGGACTAGCGGGGAACGAGCAGTACTTC. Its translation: CASSLTPTGLAGNEQYF.

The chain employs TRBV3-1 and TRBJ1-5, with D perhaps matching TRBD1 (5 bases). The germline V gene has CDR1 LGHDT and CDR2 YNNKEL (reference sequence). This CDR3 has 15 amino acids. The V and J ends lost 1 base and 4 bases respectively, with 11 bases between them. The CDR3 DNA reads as TGTGCCAGCAGCCAAGGGGGCAGATATAATCAGCCCCAGCATTTT. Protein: CASSQGGRYNQPQHF.

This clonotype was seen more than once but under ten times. The CDR3 nucleotides are TGTGCCAGCAGCTCCTGGACAGGCGCTACCTACGAGCAGTACTTC. It is translated as CASSSWTGATYEQYF. The chain uses TRBV7-2 and TRBJ2-5; 7 nucleotides agree with TRBD1. The DNA end lines up better with TRBJ2-7; the J call may be wrong. There are 15 residues in the CDR3. Germline V gene sequence: CDR1 SGHTA, CDR2 FQGNSA.

CDR3 protein: CASSPAGGAEAFF. CDR3 nucleotide sequence: TGCGCCAGCAGCCCGGCGGGGGGAGCTGAAGCTTTCTTT. This chain links TRBV5-1 with TRBJ1-1, with D perhaps TRBD1 (5 bases). The V and J ends lost 4 bases and 6 bases respectively, with 13 bases between them. This CDR3 region has 13 residues. Looked up from germline, CDR1 is SGHRS and CDR2 is YFSETQ.

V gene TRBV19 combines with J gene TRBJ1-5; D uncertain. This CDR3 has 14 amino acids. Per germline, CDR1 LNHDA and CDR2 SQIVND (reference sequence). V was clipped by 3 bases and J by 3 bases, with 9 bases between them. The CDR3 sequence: CASSIGQNNQPQHF. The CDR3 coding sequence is TGTGCCAGTAGTATTGGGCAGAACAATCAGCCCCAGCATTTT.

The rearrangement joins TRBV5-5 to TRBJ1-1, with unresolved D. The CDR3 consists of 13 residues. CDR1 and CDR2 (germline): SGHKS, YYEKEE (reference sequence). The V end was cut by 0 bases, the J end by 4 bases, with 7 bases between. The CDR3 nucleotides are TGTGCCAGCAGCTTGGATCAGTTCACTGAAGCTTTCTTT. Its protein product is CASSLDQFTEAFF.